This TCR beta chain was sequenced in a study of T cells in localized non-small cell lung cancer. The method was immunoSEQ multiplex PCR; TCRdb's version includes in-frame clones alone and lacks a portion of them. The profile shows around 41,000 clones, more than 75% of them singletons. CDR3 size: 12 residues. Germline V gene data show CDR1 as SGHDN and CDR2 as FVKESK. V shed 5 bases and J shed 7 bases, with 10 bases lying between them. General study points: Heterogeneity remains possible because sequencing was limited to only one tumor region. Appearing in adjacent lung were a median approximately 50 of the top 100 tumor clones.

For this clone: As yet, its antigen is unknown.

The sequences come from peripheral blood, collected before any cancer treatment. The clonotype was recovered from a man aged 40 to 75 with stage I lung adenocarcinoma. V usage is TRBV14 and J usage is TRBJ2-3; no reliable D call. The CDR3 reads CASSRLYYTQYF. CDR3 bases: TGTGCCAGCAGCAGGTTGTACTATACGCAGTATTTT.